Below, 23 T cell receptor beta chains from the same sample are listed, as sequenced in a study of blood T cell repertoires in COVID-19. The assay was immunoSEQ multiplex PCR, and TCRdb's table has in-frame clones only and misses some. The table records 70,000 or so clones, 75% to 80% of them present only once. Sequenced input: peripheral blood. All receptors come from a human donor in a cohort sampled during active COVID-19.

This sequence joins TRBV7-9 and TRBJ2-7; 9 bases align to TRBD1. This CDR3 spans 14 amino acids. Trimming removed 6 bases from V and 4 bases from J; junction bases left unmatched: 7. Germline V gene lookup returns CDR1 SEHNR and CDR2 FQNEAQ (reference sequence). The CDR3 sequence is CASRGTGFPYEQYF. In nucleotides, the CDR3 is TGTGCCAGCAGGGGGACAGGGTTTCCTTACGAGCAGTACTTC. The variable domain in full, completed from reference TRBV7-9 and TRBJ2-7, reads DTGVSQNPRHKITKRGQNVTFRCDPISEHNRLYWYRQTLGQGPEFLTYFQNEAQLEKSRLLSDRFSAERPKGSFSTLEIQRTEQGDSAMYLCASRGTGFPYEQYFGPGTRLTVT.

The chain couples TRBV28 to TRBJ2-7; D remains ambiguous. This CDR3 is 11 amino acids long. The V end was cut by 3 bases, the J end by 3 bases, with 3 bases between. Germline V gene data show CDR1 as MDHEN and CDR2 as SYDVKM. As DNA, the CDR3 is TGTGCCAGCAGTTTCATCTACGAGCAGTACTTC. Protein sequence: CASSFIYEQYF.

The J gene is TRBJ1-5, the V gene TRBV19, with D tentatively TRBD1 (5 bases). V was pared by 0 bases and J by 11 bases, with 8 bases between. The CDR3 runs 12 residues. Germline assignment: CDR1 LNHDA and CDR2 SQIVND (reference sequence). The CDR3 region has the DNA TGTGCCAGTAGTATAGAGACCAGGGCCCAGCATTTT. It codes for CASSIETRAQHF.

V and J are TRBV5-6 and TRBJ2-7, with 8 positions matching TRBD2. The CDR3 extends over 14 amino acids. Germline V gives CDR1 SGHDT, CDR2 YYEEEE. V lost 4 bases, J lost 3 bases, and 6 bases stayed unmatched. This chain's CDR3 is CASSQPGLGYEQYF. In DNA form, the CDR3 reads TGTGCCAGCAGCCAACCGGGACTAGGCTACGAGCAGTACTTC.

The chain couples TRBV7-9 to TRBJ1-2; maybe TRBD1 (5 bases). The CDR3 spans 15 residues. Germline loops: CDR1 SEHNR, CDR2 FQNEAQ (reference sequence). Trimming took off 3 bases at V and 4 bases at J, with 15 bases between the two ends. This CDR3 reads CASSFERGARYGYTF. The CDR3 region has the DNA TGTGCCAGCAGCTTTGAAAGGGGCGCGCGCTATGGCTACACCTTC. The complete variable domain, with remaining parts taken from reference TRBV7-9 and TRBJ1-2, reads DTGVSQNPRHKITKRGQNVTFRCDPISEHNRLYWYRQTLGQGPEFLTYFQNEAQLEKSRLLSDRFSAERPKGSFSTLEIQRTEQGDSAMYLCASSFERGARYGYTFGSGTRLTVV.

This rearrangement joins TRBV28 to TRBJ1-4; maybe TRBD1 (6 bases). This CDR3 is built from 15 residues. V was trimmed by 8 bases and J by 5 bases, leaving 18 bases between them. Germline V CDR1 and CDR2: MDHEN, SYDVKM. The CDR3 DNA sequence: TGTGCCAGCTCCCCTCAGGAGACAGGAAATGAAAAACTGTTTTTT. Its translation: CASSPQETGNEKLFF.

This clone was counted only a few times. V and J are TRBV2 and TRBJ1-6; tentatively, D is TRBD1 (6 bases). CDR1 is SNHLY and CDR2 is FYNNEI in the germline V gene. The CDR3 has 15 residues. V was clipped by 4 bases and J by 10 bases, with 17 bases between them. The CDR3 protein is CASSGADSFGSPLHF. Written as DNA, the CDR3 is TGTGCCAGCAGTGGCGCGGACAGTTTTGGATCACCCCTCCACTTT.

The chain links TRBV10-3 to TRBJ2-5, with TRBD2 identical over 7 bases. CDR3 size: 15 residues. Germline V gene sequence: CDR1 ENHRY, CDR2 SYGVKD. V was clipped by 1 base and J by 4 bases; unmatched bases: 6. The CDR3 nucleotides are TGTGCCATCAGTGAGTGGACTAGTGATTCAGAGACCCAGTACTTC. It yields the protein CAISEWTSDSETQYF.

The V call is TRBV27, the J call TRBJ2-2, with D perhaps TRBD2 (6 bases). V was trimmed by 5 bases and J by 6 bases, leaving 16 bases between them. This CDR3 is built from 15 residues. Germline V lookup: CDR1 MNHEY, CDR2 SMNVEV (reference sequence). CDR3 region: CASSQTSYSAGELFF. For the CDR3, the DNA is TGTGCCAGCAGTCAGACTAGTTACAGCGCCGGGGAGCTGTTTTTT.

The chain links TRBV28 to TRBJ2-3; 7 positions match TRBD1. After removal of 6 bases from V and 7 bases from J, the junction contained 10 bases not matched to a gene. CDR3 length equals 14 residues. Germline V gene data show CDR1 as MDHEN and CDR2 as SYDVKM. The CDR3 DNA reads TGTGCCAGCAGGTCGGCCGGGGACAGAAATACGCAGTATTTT. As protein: CASRSAGDRNTQYF.

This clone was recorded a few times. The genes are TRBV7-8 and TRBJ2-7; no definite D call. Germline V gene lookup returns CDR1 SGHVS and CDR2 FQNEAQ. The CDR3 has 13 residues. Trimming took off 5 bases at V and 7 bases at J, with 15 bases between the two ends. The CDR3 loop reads CASSPRPLDEQYF. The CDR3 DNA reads TGTGCCAGCAGCCCTAGACCTCTGGATGAGCAGTACTTC.

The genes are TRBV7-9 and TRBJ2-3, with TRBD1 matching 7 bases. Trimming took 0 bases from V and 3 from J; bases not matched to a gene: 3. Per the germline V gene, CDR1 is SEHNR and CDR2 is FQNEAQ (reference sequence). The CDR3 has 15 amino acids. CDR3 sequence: CASSLARGLTDTQYF. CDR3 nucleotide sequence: TGTGCCAGCAGCTTAGCAAGGGGGCTAACAGATACGCAGTATTTT.

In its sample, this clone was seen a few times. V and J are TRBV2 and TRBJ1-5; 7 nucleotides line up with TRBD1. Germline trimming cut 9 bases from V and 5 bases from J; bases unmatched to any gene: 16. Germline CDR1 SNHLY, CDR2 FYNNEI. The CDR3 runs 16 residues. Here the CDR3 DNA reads TGTGCCAGTAGAAGACTGCGTCGGGACAGAGATCAGCCCCAGCATTTT. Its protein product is CASRRLRRDRDQPQHF.

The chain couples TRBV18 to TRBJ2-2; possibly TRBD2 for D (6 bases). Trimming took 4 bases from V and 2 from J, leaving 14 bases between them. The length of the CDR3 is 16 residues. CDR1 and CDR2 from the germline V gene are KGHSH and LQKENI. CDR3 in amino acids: CASSQTSQINTGELFF. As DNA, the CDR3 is TGTGCCAGCTCACAAACTAGCCAGATAAACACCGGGGAGCTGTTTTTT.

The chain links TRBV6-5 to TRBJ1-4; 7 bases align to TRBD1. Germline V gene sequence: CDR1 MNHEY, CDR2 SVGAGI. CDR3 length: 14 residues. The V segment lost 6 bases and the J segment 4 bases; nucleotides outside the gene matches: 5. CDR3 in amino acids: CASSYRGNNEKLFF. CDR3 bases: TGTGCCAGCAGCTACAGGGGCAATAATGAAAAACTGTTTTTT.

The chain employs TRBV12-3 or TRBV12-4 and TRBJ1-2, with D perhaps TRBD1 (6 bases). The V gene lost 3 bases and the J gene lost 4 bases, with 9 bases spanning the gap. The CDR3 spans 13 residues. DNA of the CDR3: TGTGCCAGCAGTTTTACAGGGACCTATGGCTACACCTTC. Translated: CASSFTGTYGYTF.

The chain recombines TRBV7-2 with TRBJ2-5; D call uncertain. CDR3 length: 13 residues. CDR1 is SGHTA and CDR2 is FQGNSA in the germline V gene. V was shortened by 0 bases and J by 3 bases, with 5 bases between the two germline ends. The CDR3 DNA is TGTGCCAGCAGCTTAGCTCGGGAAGAGACCCAGTACTTC. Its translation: CASSLAREETQYF.

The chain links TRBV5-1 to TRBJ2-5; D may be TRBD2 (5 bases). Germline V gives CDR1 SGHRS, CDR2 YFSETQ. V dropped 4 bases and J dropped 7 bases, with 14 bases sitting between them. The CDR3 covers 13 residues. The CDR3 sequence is CASSPPGSRTQYF. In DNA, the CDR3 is TGCGCCAGCAGCCCCCCGGGGAGTAGGACCCAGTACTTC. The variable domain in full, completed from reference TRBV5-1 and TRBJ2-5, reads KAGVTQTPRYLIKTRGQQVTLSCSPISGHRSVSWYQQTPGQGLQFLFEYFSETQRNKGNFPGRFSGRQFSNSRSEMNVSTLELGDSALYLCASSPPGSRTQYFGPGTRLLVL.

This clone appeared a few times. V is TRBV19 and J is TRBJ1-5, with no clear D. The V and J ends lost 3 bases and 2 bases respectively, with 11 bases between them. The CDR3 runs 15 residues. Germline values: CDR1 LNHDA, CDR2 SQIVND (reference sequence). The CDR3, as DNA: TGTGCCAGTAGTATCTCGGGCGGGCGCAATCAGCCCCAGCATTTT. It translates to CASSISGGRNQPQHF.

CDR3 in amino acids: CASNYAATGDGQPQHF. The CDR3 region has the DNA TGTGCCAGTAATTATGCTGCGACAGGGGATGGTCAGCCCCAGCATTTT. This sequence joins TRBV19 and TRBJ1-5, with TRBD1 identical over 8 bases. With V trimmed by 7 bases and J by 6 bases, 14 bases remained unmatched. Germline CDR1 reads LNHDA; CDR2 reads SQIVND (reference sequence). This CDR3 region has 16 residues.

The CDR3: CASSFLGAGGETQYF. The CDR3 DNA follows: TGTGCCAGCAGCTTTTTAGGCGCGGGTGGTGAGACCCAGTACTTC. The chain combines TRBV7-8 with TRBJ2-5; D perhaps matches TRBD2 (5 bases). The CDR3 spans 15 residues. V was trimmed by 3 bases and J by 5 bases, leaving 16 bases between them. Looked up from germline, CDR1 is SGHVS and CDR2 is FQNEAQ.

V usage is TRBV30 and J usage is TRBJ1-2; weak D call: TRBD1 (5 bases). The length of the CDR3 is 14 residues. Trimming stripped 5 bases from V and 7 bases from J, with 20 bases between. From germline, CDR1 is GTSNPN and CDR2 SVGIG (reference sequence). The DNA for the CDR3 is TGTGCCTGGTCGCTAGGGGTGGGTAGGAGTGGCTACACCTTC. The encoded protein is CAWSLGVGRSGYTF.

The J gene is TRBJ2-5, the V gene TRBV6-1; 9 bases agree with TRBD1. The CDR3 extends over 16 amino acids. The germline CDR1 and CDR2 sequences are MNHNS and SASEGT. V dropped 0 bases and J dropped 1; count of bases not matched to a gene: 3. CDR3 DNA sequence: TGTGCCAGCAGTGAAGCGACAGGGGGAGTCCAAGAGACCCAGTACTTC. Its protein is CASSEATGGVQETQYF.